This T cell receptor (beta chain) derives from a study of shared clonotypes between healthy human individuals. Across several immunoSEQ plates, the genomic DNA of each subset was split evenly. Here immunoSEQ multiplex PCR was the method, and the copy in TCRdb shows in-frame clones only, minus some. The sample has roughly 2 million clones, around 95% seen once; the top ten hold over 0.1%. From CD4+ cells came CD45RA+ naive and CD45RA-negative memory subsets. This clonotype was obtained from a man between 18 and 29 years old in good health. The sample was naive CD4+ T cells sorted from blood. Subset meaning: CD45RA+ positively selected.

Written as DNA, the CDR3 is TGTGCCAGCAGCTTAGTTTTTGGCAGGGCCACCGGGGAGCTGTTTTTT. Translation: CASSLVFGRATGELFF. The rearrangement uses TRBV7-9 and TRBJ2-2; tentative D call: TRBD1 (5 bases). CDR1 is SEHNR, CDR2 FQNEAQ, per germline (reference sequence). Trimming removed 1 base at V and 4 bases at J, with 13 bases between. The CDR3 is made up of 16 amino acids.